Following are 32 T cell receptor beta chains from one sample sequenced in a study of tumor-infiltrating lymphocytes in primary liver carcinoma. Co-extraction of RNA and DNA was performed on roughly 20-34 mg of unsorted bulk tissue. Starting material of roughly 550 ng total RNA yielded TCR beta cDNA via a constant-region primer. ARM-PCR, slightly modified, supplied the TCR beta libraries through three nested multiplex PCR rounds. Forward primers for TRBV1-TRBV30 and a C-beta reverse primer served the first two PCR rounds, at 10 cycles each. In TCRdb, the multiplex PCR reads were re-called with MiXCR into one record per CDR3 protein. The sample has around 120,000 distinct CDR3 sequences, around two thirds seen once. Sequenced material: liver tumor tissue from sampling region 1. As for subset: tumor region T1, superior pole. The receptors stem from an older woman with primary liver carcinoma and hepatitis B virus infection.

About this clonotype: Relative to the germline gene, one junction end is altered; a read error may explain this. The chain links TRBV29-1 to TRBJ2-1, with D tentatively TRBD2 (5 bases). Germline assignment: CDR1 SQVTM and CDR2 ANQGSEA. This CDR3 is 13 amino acids long. CDR3 protein: CSVELSGYNEQLF. CDR3 DNA: TGCAGCGTTGAGCTATCGGGGTACAATGAGCAGCTCTTC.

Of note for this clonotype: A clone one base away is much larger, so this may be a read error. The chain uses TRBV12-3 or TRBV12-4 and TRBJ2-1; 7 nucleotides agree with TRBD2. The CDR3 consists of 14 residues. J lost 9 bases, V lost 11 bases, and 16 bases had no gene match. CDR3 sequence reads: CASWLAGARIEQFF. CDR3 sequence (DNA): TGTGCCTCTTGGTTGGCGGGAGCGAGGATTGAGCAGTTCTTC.

Concerning this clonotype: A read error may explain this, as a much larger clone is one base away. The rearrangement links TRBV14 to TRBJ2-7; D is perhaps TRBD1 (5 bases). This CDR3 region has 14 residues. The germline CDR1 and CDR2 sequences are SGHDN and FVKESK. The CDR3, as DNA: TGTGCCAGCAGCCACAGGGCTGAGTCCTACGAGGAGTACTTC. Translated: CASSHRAESYEEYF.

The CDR3 here is CASSLSIRDEKLFF. The CDR3 coding sequence is TGTGCCAGCAGCTTGTCCATAAGGGATGAAAAACTGTTTTTT. The chain has TRBV5-6 and TRBJ1-4, with no clear D. The V and J ends lost 1 base and 6 bases respectively, with 10 bases between them. This CDR3 is built from 14 residues. Germline values: CDR1 SGHDT, CDR2 YYEEEE.

About this clonotype itself: The CDR3 does not close with the conserved phenylalanine or tryptophan, likely indicating a read error. The limits of the CDR3 on the DNA are not certain, so only TCRdb's listed CDR3 is given. CDR3 loop: CARPGQQIYERYL. J is TRBJ2-7 and V is TRBV11-2; the table names TRBD1, a call not compared with the DNA. Germline lookup yields CDR1 SGHAT and CDR2 FQNNGV. The CDR3 contains 13 residues when both ends are counted.

Concerning this clonotype: The junction departs from the called germline gene at one end, perhaps through a read error. V is TRBV5-1 and J is TRBJ1-1; D perhaps matches TRBD1 (5 bases). This CDR3 contains 12 residues. Germline lookup yields CDR1 SGHRS and CDR2 YFSETQ. In DNA form, the CDR3 reads TGCGCCAGCAGCTTGGGGGGGACTGAAGTTTTCTTT. It translates to CASSLGGTEVFF.

As concerns this clonotype: Given a much more abundant clone one base away, this may be a read error. The chain is built from TRBV4-1 and TRBJ1-2; possibly TRBD1 for D (5 bases). In germline, CDR1 is MGHRA, CDR2 YSYEKL. The ends were cut back, 0 bases at V and 2 bases at J, with 10 bases in the middle. This CDR3 spans 15 amino acids. This CDR3 reads CASSQEGRDNYGYTF. The DNA of the CDR3 is TGCGCCAGCAGCCAAGAGGGCAGGGACAACTATGGCTACACCTTC.

In its sample, this clonotype was seen many times. The V gene is TRBV12-3 or TRBV12-4, the J gene TRBJ2-7, with 8 bases lining up with TRBD2. The CDR3 extends over 15 amino acids. The junction had 7 bases not matched to a gene; V was cut back by 1 base and J by 5 bases. The CDR3 reads CASSLGVGRANEQYF. As DNA, the CDR3 is TGTGCCAGCAGTTTAGGAGTCGGGAGGGCCAACGAGCAGTACTTC.

Only one count was recorded for this clonotype. A junction boundary mismatches the germline segment, possibly from a read error. The chain carries TRBV11-2 and TRBJ2-3, with 7 bases fitting TRBD2. CDR3 size: 18 residues. In germline, CDR1 is SGHAT, CDR2 FQNNGV. The CDR3, as DNA: TGTGCCAGCAGTTTAGGGTCTTTACTAGAGGGAGGGGCAGATACGCAGTATTTT. This translates into CASSLGSLLEGGADTQYF.

The gene calls are TRBV11-2 and TRBJ1-1; 9 nucleotides match TRBD1. Looked up from germline, CDR1 is SGHAT and CDR2 is FQNNGV. J was trimmed by 10 bases and V by 4 bases; bases with no gene match: 19. CDR3 size: 17 residues. CDR3 sequence: CASSSFRDRVYRFRAFF. Here the CDR3 DNA reads TGTGCCAGCAGCTCCTTCAGGGACAGGGTCTATCGATTTAGAGCTTTCTTT.

This clonotype was counted many times. V and J are TRBV28 and TRBJ2-3; 8 bases are a match to TRBD1. Germline CDR1 reads MDHEN; CDR2 reads SYDVKM. V trimming: 4 bases; J trimming: 1 base; junction bases outside the gene matches: 4. The CDR3 consists of 15 residues. The CDR3 here is CASSSGGAGTDTQYF. The CDR3 DNA follows: TGTGCCAGCAGTTCAGGGGGCGCCGGCACAGATACGCAGTATTTT.

The rearrangement uses TRBV11-3 and TRBJ2-3; D remains unclear. Per the germline V gene, CDR1 is SGHNT and CDR2 is YENEEA. The V gene lost 7 bases and the J gene lost 2 bases, with 4 bases spanning the gap. The CDR3 extends over 11 amino acids. In DNA form, the CDR3 reads TGTGCCAGCAAGTCCACAGATACGCAGTATTTT. It translates to CASKSTDTQYF.

This clonotype was observed at least ten times. CDR3: CATSGGSSPLHF. CDR3 nucleotides: TGTGCAACATCGGGTGGGAGTTCACCCCTCCACTTT. The rearrangement links TRBV6-5 to TRBJ1-6; no reliable D call. Per germline, CDR1 MNHEY and CDR2 SVGAGI. This CDR3 has 12 amino acids.

With regard to this clonotype: At one boundary the junction diverges from the germline segment, which might be a read error. The rearrangement uses TRBV12-3 or TRBV12-4 and TRBJ2-7; D gene ambiguous. This CDR3 comprises 13 residues. DNA of the CDR3: TGTGTCAGCAGTTTCGGGTCCTTCTACGAGCAGTACTTC. It encodes CVSSFGSFYEQYF.

A note on this clonotype: A read error is possible here, since a much larger clone lies one base away. In DNA form, the CDR3 reads TGTGCCAGCAGTGAAGGCGGATCCTATGACTACACCTTC. Amino acids: CASSEGGSYDYTF. The rearrangement joins TRBV6-1 to TRBJ1-2; D not resolved. This CDR3 spans 13 amino acids. Germline loops: CDR1 MNHNS, CDR2 SASEGT.

V and J are TRBV19 and TRBJ2-7, with TRBD1 matching 10 bases. CDR3 length: 15 residues. V trimming: 4 bases; J trimming: 7 bases; junction bases outside the gene matches: 10. Looked up from germline, CDR1 is LNHDA and CDR2 is SQIVND (reference sequence). CDR3 residues: CASSTVPGQGIEQYF. The DNA for the CDR3 is TGTGCCAGTAGTACCGTGCCGGGACAGGGGATTGAGCAGTACTTC. Looking up the rest from reference TRBV19 and TRBJ2-7 gives the full variable domain: DGGITQSPKYLFRKEGQNVTLSCEQNLNHDAMYWYRQDPGQGLRLIYYSQIVNDFQKGDIAEGYSVSREKKESFPLTVTSAQKNPTAFYLCASSTVPGQGIEQYFGPGTRLTVT.

The chain carries TRBV11-2 and TRBJ2-1; D is possibly TRBD1 (6 bases). CDR1 and CDR2 (germline): SGHAT, FQNNGV. The CDR3 has 15 amino acids. CDR3: CPCSSSVGGYNEQFF. CDR3 nucleotides: TGTCCCTGCAGCTCGTCGGTAGGGGGCTACAATGAGCAGTTCTTC.

Regarding this clonotype: This may stem from a read error, because a much larger clone lies one nucleotide away. The chain combines TRBV4-2 with TRBJ1-2; D unresolved. V was clipped by 2 bases and J by 3 bases, with 19 bases between them. This CDR3 has 17 amino acids. Per germline, CDR1 LGHNA and CDR2 YNFKEQ. CDR3 coding DNA: TGTGCCAGCAGCCAAAGCTTAAGGAAAAGTGGGTACTATGGCTACACCTTC. It specifies CASSQSLRKSGYYGYTF.

With respect to this clonotype: Since a much larger clone is just one base distant, this may be a read error. The rearrangement uses TRBV12-3 or TRBV12-4 and TRBJ1-2, with TRBD1 matching over 7 bases. V lost 6 bases and J lost 1; bases outside the gene matches: 8. This CDR3 is built from 15 residues. CDR3: CASSTSGGFNYGYTF. In DNA, the CDR3 is TGTGCCAGCAGCACCTCAGGGGGGTTTAACTATGGCTACACCTTC.

This sequence joins TRBV28 and TRBJ2-3; 8 bases line up with TRBD2. This CDR3 has 14 amino acids. Trimming at V came to 8 bases and at J to 2 bases, leaving 6 bases not matched to a gene. The germline CDR1 and CDR2 sequences are MDHEN and SYDVKM. This chain's CDR3 is CASEAGGNTDTQYF. The CDR3 nucleotides read TGTGCCAGCGAGGCGGGGGGAAACACAGATACGCAGTATTTT.

This clonotype was seen a single time. The CDR3 DNA reads TGTGCCAGCAGCTTAGATAGGGCATCTTATGGCTACACCTTC. It is translated as CASSLDRASYGYTF. The chain is built from TRBV11-2 and TRBJ1-2; D gene ambiguous. The CDR3 runs 14 residues. The germline CDR1 and CDR2 sequences are SGHAT and FQNNGV. V was cut by 0 bases and J by 5 bases, with 10 bases left in between.

A word on this clonotype: As the CDR3 is not closed by the conserved phenylalanine or tryptophan, this likely results from a read error. The chain couples TRBV11-2 to TRBJ1-1; D call uncertain. The length of the CDR3 is 13 residues. Germline assignment: CDR1 SGHAT and CDR2 FQNNGV. As DNA, the CDR3 is TGTGCCTGCAGCCCGACAACGAACACTGAAGCTTTCATT. Its protein is CACSPTTNTEAFI.

About this clonotype itself: A read error may produce the germline difference seen at one junction end. The rearrangement uses TRBV11-2 and TRBJ2-7; D is unclear. The germline gives CDR1 SGHAT, CDR2 FQNNGV. The CDR3 consists of 14 residues. The CDR3 loop reads CASSLGTGVYEHYF. DNA for the CDR3: TGTGCCAGCAGCTTAGGGACCGGCGTCTACGAGCACTACTTC.

The chain uses TRBV6-1 and TRBJ2-3, with a possible D match to TRBD2 (6 bases). The CDR3 loop spans 12 amino acids. Germline V CDR1 and CDR2: MNHNS, SASEGT. V was cut by 4 bases and J by 8 bases, with 10 bases left in between. CDR3 loop: CASSATGVTQYF. CDR3 in DNA: TGTGCCAGCAGTGCGACGGGGGTTACGCAGTATTTT.

As to this clonotype: A much larger clone sits a single nucleotide away, making a read error possible. The gene calls are TRBV6-1 and TRBJ1-2; 7 positions match TRBD1. CDR1 is MNHNS, CDR2 SASEGT, per germline. With 0 bases clipped from V and 12 bases from J, the junction kept 16 bases outside the gene matches. The CDR3 length is 16 residues. In nucleotides, the CDR3 is TGTGCCAGCAGTGAAGCGCATGGACAGGTCCTCCAGGGCCACACCTTC. It yields the protein CASSEAHGQVLQGHTF.

Regarding this clonotype: A junction end diverges from the germline sequence, so it may reflect a read error. The J gene is TRBJ2-7, the V gene TRBV10-2; possible D gene TRBD2, 6 bases. The CDR3 runs to 15 residues. Germline V gene lookup returns CDR1 WSHSY and CDR2 SAAADI. The CDR3, as DNA: TGCGCCAGCATTGAGCTGGGCGGGATGGTCTACGAGCTGTACTTC. Its protein is CASIELGGMVYELYF.

Points on this clonotype: Since a much larger clone is just one base distant, this may be a read error. As DNA, the CDR3 is TGCGCCAGCAGCCAAGTTTTGTCGGCAGGTAATGAAAAAGTGTTTTTT. It encodes CASSQVLSAGNEKVFF. This chain connects TRBV4-1 to TRBJ1-4, with no clear D. CDR1 is MGHRA and CDR2 is YSYEKL in the germline V gene. The CDR3 length is 16 residues.

This clonotype has ten or more counts. This chain links TRBV6-1 with TRBJ2-5; no definite D call. The CDR3 extends over 14 amino acids. Germline V CDR1 and CDR2: MNHNS, SASEGT. Deletions cut 10 bases from V and 7 bases from J, with 22 bases between. CDR3 bases: TGTGCCATCCCCTCCCGGTGGTTTTTGGGGACCCAGTACTTC. Amino acids: CAIPSRWFLGTQYF.

This clonotype showed up many times. The chain combines TRBV6-6 with TRBJ1-5; weak D call: TRBD1 (5 bases). This CDR3 has 15 residues. Deletions cut 0 bases from V and 7 bases from J, with 13 bases between. Germline lookup yields CDR1 MNHNY and CDR2 SVGAGI (reference sequence). Here the CDR3 DNA reads TGTGCCAGCAGTTACTCGACGGGGGGGGGACAGCCCCAGCATTTT. Translated, it gives CASSYSTGGGQPQHF.

Notes on this clonotype: A read error may produce the germline difference seen at one junction end. V is TRBV29-1 and J is TRBJ2-7; tentative D call: TRBD1 (6 bases). Germline V gene sequence: CDR1 SQVTM, CDR2 ANQGSEA. CDR3 length equals 14 residues. The CDR3 DNA follows: TGCAGCGTTGTGAGGGGGACCAATTCCTACGAGCAGCACTTT. This sequence encodes CSVVRGTNSYEQHF.

As concerns this clonotype: A read error is possible here, since a much larger clone lies one base away. As the CDR3 is not closed by the conserved phenylalanine or tryptophan, this likely results from a read error. This chain uses TRBV14 with TRBJ2-3; possible D gene TRBD1, 6 bases. The CDR3 has 15 residues. V lost 3 bases and J 4 bases, leaving 14 bases between the germline ends. Germline values: CDR1 SGHDN, CDR2 FVKESK. The CDR3 DNA follows: TGTGCCAGCAGCCACAGGACAGATCTAGCAGATACGCAGTATTTG. Residues: CASSHRTDLADTQYL.

Points on this clonotype: This could be a read error, since a much larger clone is one nucleotide away. The genes are TRBV29-1 and TRBJ1-1; D might be TRBD1 (6 bases). V dropped 6 bases and J dropped 8 bases, with 16 bases sitting between them. The CDR3 is 12 residues long. Germline V gene sequence: CDR1 SQVTM, CDR2 ANQGSEA. The CDR3 region has the DNA TGCAGCGTCGGAGTGCTCGGGACAGAAGCTTTCTTT. Its protein product is CSVGVLGTEAFF.